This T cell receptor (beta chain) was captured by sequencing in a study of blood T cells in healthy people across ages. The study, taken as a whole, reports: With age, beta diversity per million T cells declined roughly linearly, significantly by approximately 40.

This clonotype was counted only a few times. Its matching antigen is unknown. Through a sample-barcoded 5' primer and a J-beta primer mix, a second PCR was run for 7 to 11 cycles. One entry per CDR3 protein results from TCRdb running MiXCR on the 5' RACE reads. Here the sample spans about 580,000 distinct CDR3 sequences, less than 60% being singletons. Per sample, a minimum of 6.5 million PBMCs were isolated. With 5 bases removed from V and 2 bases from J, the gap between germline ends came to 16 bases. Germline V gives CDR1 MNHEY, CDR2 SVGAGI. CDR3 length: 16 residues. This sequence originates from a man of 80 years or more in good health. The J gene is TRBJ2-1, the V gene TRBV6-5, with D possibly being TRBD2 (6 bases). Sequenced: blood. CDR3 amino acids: CASSPPGVTTYNEQFF. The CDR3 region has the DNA TGTGCCAGCAGTCCGCCGGGGGTTACAACCTACAATGAGCAGTTCTTC.